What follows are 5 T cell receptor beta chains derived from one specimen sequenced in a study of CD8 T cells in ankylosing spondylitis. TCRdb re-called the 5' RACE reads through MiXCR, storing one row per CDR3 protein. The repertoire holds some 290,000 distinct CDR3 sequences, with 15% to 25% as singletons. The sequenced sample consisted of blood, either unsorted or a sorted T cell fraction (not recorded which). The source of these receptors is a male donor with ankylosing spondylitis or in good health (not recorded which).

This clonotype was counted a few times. The CDR3 DNA sequence: TGTGCCAGCAGTCGATCGGGGGAGGGTGGGAGCAATCAGCCCCAGCATTTT. Translating gives CASSRSGEGGSNQPQHF. V is TRBV6-1 and J is TRBJ1-5; D might be TRBD1 (5 bases). V shed 5 bases and J shed 1 base, with 18 bases lying between them. Germline V gene sequence: CDR1 MNHNS, CDR2 SASEGT. This CDR3 is built from 17 residues.

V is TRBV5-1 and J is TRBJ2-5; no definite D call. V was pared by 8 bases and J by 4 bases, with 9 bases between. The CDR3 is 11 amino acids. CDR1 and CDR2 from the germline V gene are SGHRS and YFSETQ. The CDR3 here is CASTDLETQYF. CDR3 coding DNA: TGCGCCAGTACGGACCTAGAGACCCAGTACTTC.

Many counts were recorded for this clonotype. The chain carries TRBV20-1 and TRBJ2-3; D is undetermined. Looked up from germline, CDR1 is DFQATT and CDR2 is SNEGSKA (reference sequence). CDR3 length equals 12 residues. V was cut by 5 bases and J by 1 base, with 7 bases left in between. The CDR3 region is CSASLGTDTQYF. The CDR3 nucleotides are TGCAGTGCTTCCCTGGGCACAGATACGCAGTATTTT.

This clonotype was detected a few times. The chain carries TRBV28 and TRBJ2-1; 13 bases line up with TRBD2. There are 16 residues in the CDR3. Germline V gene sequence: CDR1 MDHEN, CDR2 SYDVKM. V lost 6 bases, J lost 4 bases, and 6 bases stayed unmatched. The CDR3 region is CASSPGLAGWYNEQFF. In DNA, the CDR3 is TGTGCCAGCAGCCCGGGACTAGCGGGGTGGTACAATGAGCAGTTCTTC.

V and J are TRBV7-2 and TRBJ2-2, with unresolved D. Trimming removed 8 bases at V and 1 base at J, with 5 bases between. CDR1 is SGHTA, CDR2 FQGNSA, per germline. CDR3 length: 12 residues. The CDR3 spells CASGQNTGELFF. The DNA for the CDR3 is TGTGCCAGCGGTCAGAACACCGGGGAGCTGTTTTTT.